These 7 T cell receptor beta chains share one sample of origin, sequenced in a study of cytomegalovirus exposure and HLA in healthy donors. The PCR ran on 60 Vbeta and 13 Jbeta primers. Method: immunoSEQ multiplex PCR; TCRdb's copy keeps in-frame clones and lacks some. In the table there are 60,000 to 85,000 clones, 60% to 85% of which are singletons. The sequenced material came from PBMCs. The source of these receptors is a man aged 35 to 55 in good health and CMV-seronegative.

The table lists this clone with a count of one. This chain uses TRBV5-1 with TRBJ2-1, with 11 bases identical to TRBD1. Germline V gene sequence: CDR1 SGHRS, CDR2 YFSETQ. The junction had 11 bases not matched to a gene; V was cut back by 0 bases and J by 12 bases. This CDR3 is built from 16 residues. Written as DNA, the CDR3 is TGCGCCAGCAGCTTGGGCGGACAGGGGGCGCATCTCGGGCAGTTCTTC. It yields the protein CASSLGGQGAHLGQFF. Full variable domain (remainder filled in from reference TRBV5-1 and TRBJ2-1): KAGVTQTPRYLIKTRGQQVTLSCSPISGHRSVSWYQQTPGQGLQFLFEYFSETQRNKGNFPGRFSGRQFSNSRSEMNVSTLELGDSALYLCASSLGGQGAHLGQFFGPGTRLTVL.

This clone turned up a few times. This sequence joins TRBV19 and TRBJ1-2; D may be TRBD1 (5 bases). Germline CDR1 reads LNHDA; CDR2 reads SQIVND (reference sequence). This CDR3 comprises 12 residues. Trimming cost V 6 bases and J 6 bases, with 11 bases left between them. In DNA, the CDR3 is TGTGCCAGTAGCCCCCGGGGGGATGGCTACACCTTC. Protein: CASSPRGDGYTF.

This chain links TRBV6-1 with TRBJ2-7; 10 bases line up with TRBD2. CDR1 is MNHNS and CDR2 is SASEGT in the germline V gene. The CDR3 consists of 15 residues. The J segment lost 0 bases and the V segment lost 6 bases, leaving 5 bases of the junction unmatched. CDR3 protein: CASRDPSGSSYEQYF. In nucleotides, the CDR3 is TGTGCCAGCAGGGACCCTAGCGGGAGCTCCTACGAGCAGTACTTC.

CDR3 region: CASGQVEETQYF. The DNA for the CDR3 is TGTGCCTCAGGACAGGTTGAAGAGACCCAGTACTTC. This chain connects TRBV2 to TRBJ2-5, with 7 bases aligning to TRBD1. V lost 11 bases to trimming and J lost 3 bases; unmatched junction nucleotides: 6. CDR3 length: 12 amino acids. The germline V gene has CDR1 SNHLY and CDR2 FYNNEI.

A few counts support this clone. The chain recombines TRBV2 with TRBJ1-3; the D is unclear. Trimming pared 1 base from V and 4 bases from J, leaving 5 bases between. Germline V CDR1 and CDR2: SNHLY, FYNNEI. This CDR3 is 13 amino acids long. CDR3 nucleotides: TGTGCCAGCAGTGAAGGGCAAGGAAACACCATATATTTT. Translating gives CASSEGQGNTIYF.

The chain links TRBV28 to TRBJ1-2, with D hard to call. This CDR3 spans 14 amino acids. CDR1 and CDR2 from the germline V gene are MDHEN and SYDVKM. V was pared by 8 bases and J by 3 bases, with 16 bases between. The CDR3 region has the DNA TGTGCCAGCTTCCCGGGAGCAACTCACTATGGCTACACCTTC. It is translated as CASFPGATHYGYTF.

The gene calls are TRBV15 and TRBJ2-2, with 7 bases matching TRBD2. The germline CDR1 and CDR2 sequences are LNHNV and YYDKDF (reference sequence). V was pared by 3 bases and J by 6 bases, with 7 bases of the junction left unmatched. The CDR3 runs to 15 residues. This CDR3 is CATSRDRLASGELFF. DNA for the CDR3: TGTGCCACCAGCAGGGATAGACTAGCCTCCGGGGAGCTGTTTTTT.